This T cell receptor (beta chain) was sequenced for a study of T cell changes during pregnancy in multiple sclerosis. This CDR3 has 15 residues. The V and J ends lost 5 bases and 2 bases, in that order; junction bases with no gene match: 6. Per the germline V gene, CDR1 is MNHNS and CDR2 is SASEGT. The protocol was immunoSEQ multiplex PCR, while the TCRdb copy is restricted to in-frame clones and leaves out a portion. Of approximately 92,000 clones in the sample, 80% to 95% were seen once. The chain links TRBV6-1 to TRBJ2-3, with TRBD1 identical over 8 bases. The sequenced sample was peripheral blood, obtained in the first trimester of pregnancy. The TCR sequence derives from a female donor with multiple sclerosis, enrolled in a pregnancy study. The CDR3 region is CASSLGQVVTDTQYF. The CDR3 DNA follows: TGTGCCAGCAGTTTGGGACAGGTGGTCACAGATACGCAGTATTTT.